A single sample is the source of the 20 T cell receptor beta chains below, sequenced in a study of cytomegalovirus exposure and HLA in healthy donors (dated by TCRdb to about 2017). The method was the immunoSEQ multiplex PCR assay. For the multiplex PCR, a mixture combining 60 forward primers for TCR Vbeta segments and 13 reverse primers for TCR Jbeta segments was used. Held by TCRdb, this immuneACCESS table contains in-frame sequences only and omits some clones. Under half of the omission traces to an unresolved V gene where checked; the cause of the rest is unknown. In all, the sample holds under 150,000 clones, and 70% to 85% of those were seen once. The ten largest clones take up less than 3.5% of the sample. Sequenced sample: PBMCs. Receptors were obtained from a man aged 45 to 65 in good health and CMV-seronegative.

In nucleotides, the CDR3 is TGTGCCAGCTCGGACAGGGGGCAGAATGAGCAGTTCTTC. This codes for CASSDRGQNEQFF. This chain links TRBV6-5 with TRBJ2-1; 11 nucleotides match TRBD1. Germline V gene sequence: CDR1 MNHEY, CDR2 SVGAGI. This CDR3 comprises 13 residues. The trim removed 8 bases at V and 7 bases at J, leaving 4 bases unmatched.

The chain recombines TRBV7-2 with TRBJ1-2; possibly TRBD1 for D (6 bases). The CDR3 is 13 amino acids. Germline lookup yields CDR1 SGHTA and CDR2 FQGNSA. Trimming pared 3 bases from V and 7 bases from J, leaving 12 bases between. CDR3: CASSFEQGSGYTF. DNA of the CDR3: TGTGCCAGCAGCTTCGAACAGGGCTCTGGCTACACCTTC.

CDR3 nucleotide sequence: TGTGCCTGGAGTGGGGGGAGGGCGAGCTCCTATAATTCACCCCTCCACTTT. This gives the protein CAWSGGRASSYNSPLHF. The rearrangement links TRBV30 to TRBJ1-6; D might be TRBD1 (5 bases). The CDR3 is made up of 17 amino acids. Trimming pared 1 base from V and 0 bases from J, leaving 13 bases between. Per germline, CDR1 GTSNPN and CDR2 SVGIG (reference sequence).

The rearrangement links TRBV18 to TRBJ2-7; D possibly corresponds to TRBD1 (6 bases). CDR1 is KGHSH and CDR2 is LQKENI in the germline V gene. This CDR3 comprises 14 residues. Deletions cut 6 bases from V and 2 bases from J, with 14 bases between. The CDR3 region has the DNA TGTGCCAGCTCGCAGAGGACAGCCACCTACGAGCAGTACTTC. Amino acids: CASSQRTATYEQYF.

The gene calls are TRBV30 and TRBJ2-7; maybe TRBD2 (5 bases). The CDR3 has 12 residues. From germline, CDR1 is GTSNPN and CDR2 SVGIG (reference sequence). The V and J ends lost 2 bases and 5 bases respectively, with 10 bases between them. This CDR3 is CAWSHGRDEQYF. In nucleotides, the CDR3 is TGTGCCTGGAGTCATGGGAGAGACGAGCAGTACTTC.

J is TRBJ1-6 and V is TRBV7-9; 7 nucleotides match TRBD1. The CDR3 has 15 amino acids. The ends lost 3 bases at V and 9 bases at J; junction bases unmatched: 8. The V gene's germline CDR1 is SEHNR and CDR2 FQNEAQ (reference sequence). CDR3 coding DNA: TGTGCCAGCAGCTTGACAGGGTATCCTAGTTCACCCCTCCACTTT. It is translated as CASSLTGYPSSPLHF.

V is TRBV15 and J is TRBJ1-1; D not certain. The CDR3 length is 15 residues. Trimming took 1 base from V and 1 from J, leaving 10 bases between them. Germline V gene data show CDR1 as LNHNV and CDR2 as YYDKDF (reference sequence). CDR3 in amino acids: CATSRGGSGNTEAFF. DNA of the CDR3: TGTGCCACCAGCAGAGGAGGGAGCGGGAACACTGAAGCTTTCTTT.

The chain has TRBV6-7 and TRBJ2-2, with 10 bases that match TRBD1. TRBV6-7 is annotated as an ORF whose role is uncertain. Trimming at V came to 5 bases and at J to 3 bases, leaving 3 bases not matched to a gene. The CDR3 is made up of 15 amino acids. CDR3: CASSTGTGDTGELFF. The CDR3, as DNA: TGTGCCAGCAGTACCGGGACAGGGGACACCGGGGAGCTGTTTTTT.

This clone has a handful of counts. The chain carries TRBV13 and TRBJ2-2; D call uncertain. Per the germline V gene, CDR1 is PRHDT and CDR2 is FYEKMQ (reference sequence). With 1 base removed from V and 8 bases from J, the gap between germline ends came to 8 bases. CDR3 size: 13 residues. This CDR3 reads CASSLELSGELFF. In DNA, the CDR3 is TGTGCCAGCAGCTTAGAATTGAGTGGGGAGCTGTTTTTT.

The gene calls are TRBV4-1 and TRBJ2-5, with 7 nucleotides matching TRBD1. Trimming took 4 bases from V and 5 from J; bases not matched to a gene: 7. Germline CDR1 reads MGHRA; CDR2 reads YSYEKL. The CDR3 runs to 14 residues. The CDR3 nucleotides read TGCGCCAGCAGCCTAACGACAGGGAAGGAGACCCAGTACTTC. Translating it yields CASSLTTGKETQYF.

This CDR3 is CAWNPANTGELFF. CDR3 nucleotide sequence: TGTGCCTGGAATCCAGCGAACACCGGGGAGCTGTTTTTT. V and J are TRBV30 and TRBJ2-2, with D unresolved. The CDR3 sequence is 13 residues long. Deletions cut 4 bases from V and 0 bases from J, with 6 bases between. The germline V gene encodes CDR1 GTSNPN and CDR2 SVGIG (reference sequence).

The chain combines TRBV6-5 with TRBJ2-5, with TRBD1 matching 9 bases. Germline values: CDR1 MNHEY, CDR2 SVGAGI. This CDR3 spans 13 amino acids. The V segment lost 6 bases and the J segment 8 bases; nucleotides outside the gene matches: 7. CDR3 in amino acids: CASSGTGMYTQYF. CDR3 nucleotides: TGTGCCAGCAGCGGGACAGGGATGTATACCCAGTACTTC.

This chain uses TRBV27 with TRBJ2-7; TRBD1 agrees at 9 bases. V gave up 3 bases and J gave up 2 bases; unmatched junction bases: 5. The CDR3 covers 15 residues. Germline CDR1 is MNHEY and CDR2 is SMNVEV (reference sequence). In DNA form, the CDR3 reads TGTGCCAGCAGTTTTGGGACAGGGCAAACCTACGAGCAGTACTTC. Its protein product is CASSFGTGQTYEQYF.

The chain recombines TRBV10-3 with TRBJ2-5; D is unclear. CDR3 size: 12 residues. Trimming shortened V by 0 bases and J by 4 bases, and 3 bases separated the two germline ends. Germline CDR1 is ENHRY and CDR2 is SYGVKD. This chain's CDR3 is CAISESGETQYF. The CDR3 DNA is TGTGCCATCAGTGAGTCCGGAGAGACCCAGTACTTC.

The rearrangement joins TRBV6-5 to TRBJ1-1; 8 nucleotides line up with TRBD1. This CDR3 region has 13 residues. V shed 4 bases and J 3 bases; nucleotides not matched to a gene: 1. The V gene's germline CDR1 is MNHEY and CDR2 SVGAGI. CDR3 sequence reads: CASSLTGDTEAFF. The CDR3 nucleotides read TGTGCCAGCAGTTTGACAGGGGACACTGAAGCTTTCTTT.

CDR3 DNA sequence: TGTGCCAGCAGCCCCACAGGGGGAAGAAATGGCTACACCTTC. Translated: CASSPTGGRNGYTF. The chain employs TRBV9 and TRBJ1-2; 8 bases fit TRBD1. The CDR3 covers 14 residues. The junction had 8 bases not matched to a gene; V was cut back by 4 bases and J by 6 bases. Germline V gene sequence: CDR1 SGDLS, CDR2 YYNGEE.

The rearrangement uses TRBV7-2 and TRBJ1-1; D remains unclear. Germline assignment: CDR1 SGHTA and CDR2 FQGNSA. The CDR3 runs 15 residues. V lost 2 bases to trimming and J lost 0 bases, with 10 bases between them. CDR3 loop: CASSLSGQMNTEAFF. The CDR3, as DNA: TGTGCCAGCAGCTTAAGTGGGCAGATGAACACTGAAGCTTTCTTT.

In the case of this clone: Other DNA sequences of this sample code for an identical CDR3. The chain has TRBV6-5 and TRBJ1-6; no definite D call. This CDR3 has 15 residues. Germline V CDR1 and CDR2: MNHEY, SVGAGI. With 6 bases removed from V and 2 bases from J, the gap between germline ends came to 11 bases. This chain's CDR3 is CASSLEAAYNSPLHF. CDR3 in DNA: TGTGCCAGCAGCCTGGAGGCGGCCTATAATTCACCCCTCCACTTT.

The chain employs TRBV5-6 and TRBJ2-3, with D perhaps matching TRBD2 (7 bases). The CDR3 sequence is 19 residues long. Germline CDR1 is SGHDT and CDR2 is YYEEEE. With 3 bases removed from V and 2 bases from J, the gap between germline ends came to 25 bases. DNA for the CDR3: TGTGCCAGCAGCTCCGAGGGGGGGGCCCAACTATACAACACAGATACGCAGTATTTT. Translated: CASSSEGGAQLYNTDTQYF. Full variable domain (outside the CDR3, taken from reference TRBV5-6 and TRBJ2-3): DAGVTQSPTHLIKTRGQQVTLRCSPKSGHDTVSWYQQALGQGPQFIFQYYEEEERQRGNFPDRFSGHQFPNYSSELNVNALLLGDSALYLCASSSEGGAQLYNTDTQYFGPGTRLTVL.

This clone is a singleton in its sample. The chain carries TRBV19 and TRBJ2-1; tentatively, D is TRBD2 (6 bases). Germline CDR1 reads LNHDA; CDR2 reads SQIVND (reference sequence). The CDR3 contains 18 residues. The V end was cut by 2 bases, the J end by 0 bases, with 17 bases between. The CDR3 protein is CASSILGPEGSSYNEQFF. CDR3 bases: TGTGCCAGTAGTATACTAGGTCCGGAGGGGAGCTCCTACAATGAGCAGTTCTTC.